This T cell receptor beta chain was sequenced during a study of tumor-infiltrating lymphocytes in primary liver carcinoma. Study results and caveats: Appearing in all five tumor regions was true of only about 7.5-25% of top clones. The study found a significantly higher top-250-clone fraction in tumors than in blood (p = 0.039).

About this clonotype: The antigen remains undetermined. The junction shows a germline mismatch at one end, possibly a read error.

It was from approximately 20-30 mg of unsorted bulk tissue that RNA and DNA were co-extracted. There were five separate regions sampled from each tumor. The CDR3 runs 14 residues. Germline V CDR1 and CDR2: SGHTA, FQGTGA. With a constant-region primer, TCR beta cDNA was made from approximately 520 ng of total RNA. Each TCR beta library was derived from three nested multiplex PCR rounds that employed slightly modified ARM-PCR. TRBV1-TRBV30 forward and Cbeta reverse primers drove the first two roughly 11-cycle rounds. One entry per CDR3 protein, called by TCRdb with MiXCR from the multiplex PCR reads. The repertoire holds 45,000 or so distinct CDR3 sequences, with 65% to 85% as singletons.

The chain uses TRBV7-3 and TRBJ2-1; either TRBD1 or TRBD2 may supply D (5 bases each). The sequenced sample consisted of liver tumor tissue from sampling region 2. Subset indicated: tumor region T2, inferior pole. The TCR sequence derives from a man in his forties with primary liver carcinoma and hepatitis B virus infection. CDR3 in DNA: TGCGCCGGCAGCTCCATCGGGACGGGTCGTGAGCAGTTCTTC. Protein sequence: CAGSSIGTGREQFF.